The rows below give T cell receptor beta chains drawn from one sample of a study of T-cell memory formation after mild COVID-19. Via MiXCR, TCRdb re-called the 5' RACE reads, giving one row per CDR3 protein. The sample carries about 44,000 distinct CDR3 sequences, around 6.6% recorded once. Sequencing used PBMCs or a T cell subset sorted from them (not recorded which). Source of these receptors: an adult who had mild COVID-19 (a few samples of this study predate the infection). Cell type and time point are not known. Each CDR3 is given with its conserved first and last residue. A D gene is named only where the DNA matches it firmly. Only some rows state a clone size, as once, few, many or a class for expanded clones.

clone_size j_call v_call d_call cdr3_nt cdr3_aa
. TRBJ2-3 TRBV12-2 . TGTGCAAGTCGCTTTGTGAGGTCGGCAGATACGCAGTATTTT CASRFVRSADTQYF
many TRBJ2-4 TRBV20-1 . TGCAGTGCTAGAGCCTCGAGGGGGAGGGGGCCCCTAGCCAAAAACATTCAGTACTTC CSARASRGRGPLAKNIQYF
. TRBJ2-5 TRBV3-1 . TGTGCCAGCAGCCAAGATCTATTAGCCCAAGGGACCCAGTACTTC CASSQDLLAQGTQYF
few TRBJ2-7 TRBV5-5 . TGTGCCAGCAGTTCGGTAGGCAGGAACGAGCAGTACTTC CASSSVGRNEQYF
. TRBJ2-1 TRBV9 TRBD2 TGTGCCAGCAGCGTACACGATGTCGGGAGGAACAATGAGCAGTTCTTC CASSVHDVGRNNEQFF
. TRBJ2-2 TRBV19 . TGTGCCAGTAGCAAGCCAGGACTGAACGAGCTGTTTTTT CASSKPGLNELFF
many TRBJ2-3 TRBV6-5 TRBD2 TGTGCCAGCAGTTACTCTAGGACTAGCGGGAAGACTAGCACAGATACGCAGTATTTT CASSYSRTSGKTSTDTQYF
many TRBJ2-2 TRBV21-1 . TGTGCCAGCAGCAATTGGGACGGGGTTTACGGGGAGCTGTTTTTT CASSNWDGVYGELFF
few TRBJ1-5 TRBV10-2 TRBD1 TGCGCCAGCAGTGCCATGACAGGGAGCAATCAGCCCCAGCATTTT CASSAMTGSNQPQHF
many TRBJ2-7 TRBV27 TRBD2 TGTGCCAGCAGGACCACCTTAGCGGGACCACTCGAGCAGTACTTC CASRTTLAGPLEQYF
. TRBJ2-3 TRBV2 TRBD2 TGTGCCAGCAAAAAGCGGGAGGGCCGCGATACGCAGTATTTT CASKKREGRDTQYF
many TRBJ2-7 TRBV12-3/TRBV12-4 TRBD2 TGTGCCAGCAGCCCATACCGGGAGGTCTCCTACGAGCAGTACTTC CASSPYREVSYEQYF
few TRBJ2-5 TRBV12-3/TRBV12-4 . TGTGCCAGCAGTCCGACGGGGCCGCAAGAGACCCAGTACTTC CASSPTGPQETQYF
many TRBJ2-7 TRBV5-6 . TGTGCCAGCAGCCTGGGACACCAGGGCGAGCAGTACTTC CASSLGHQGEQYF
few TRBJ1-5 TRBV6-6 . TGTGCCAGCAGTTACTACGGGAGCAATCAGCCCCAGCATTTT CASSYYGSNQPQHF
many TRBJ2-1 TRBV3-1 TRBD2 TGTGCCAGCAAAAGGGGACTAATATACAATGAGCAGTTCTTC CASKRGLIYNEQFF
many TRBJ1-4 TRBV7-9 . TGTGCCAGCAGCCCTGGCGGCGGGCTGCATGAAAAACTGTTTTTT CASSPGGGLHEKLFF
few TRBJ2-1 TRBV6-6 TRBD1 TGTGCCAGCAGTCCCCGGACAGGGTATGAGCAGTTCTTC CASSPRTGYEQFF
many TRBJ2-5 TRBV5-4 TRBD2 TGTGCCAGCAGCGTCTACAGCGGGGGTTCGGAGACCCAGTACTTC CASSVYSGGSETQYF
few TRBJ2-2 TRBV19 . TGTGCCAGTCGTCAGGGGAACACCGGGGAGCTGTTTTTT CASRQGNTGELFF
many TRBJ2-1 TRBV6-6 . TGTGCCAGCCGAAGCGGCAATGAGCAGTTCTTC CASRSGNEQFF
many TRBJ2-7 TRBV7-8 . TGTGCCAGCAGTCTCAGGGGCCCCTACGAGCAGTACTTC CASSLRGPYEQYF
many TRBJ2-1 TRBV5-6 . TGTGCCAGCAGCTTAGATGGACTCTCCTACAATGAGCAGTTCTTC CASSLDGLSYNEQFF
. TRBJ2-5 TRBV5-4 . TGTGCCAGCAGCCTGCCGGGGACGTCAACCCAAGAGACCCAGTACTTC CASSLPGTSTQETQYF
many TRBJ2-7 TRBV5-1 . TGCGCCAGCAGCTTCCCTGGGACGGAACATACCTACGAGCAGTACTTC CASSFPGTEHTYEQYF
many TRBJ1-1 TRBV12-3/TRBV12-4 TRBD1 TGTGCCAGCAGGCAGGGGGCTACCACTGAAGCTTTCTTT CASRQGATTEAFF
few TRBJ2-5 TRBV20-1 . TGCAGTGCTCAAATTGCGGGAAACCAAGAGACCCAGTACTTC CSAQIAGNQETQYF
few TRBJ2-1 TRBV6-1 TRBD2 TGTGCCAGCAGCGAGAACCTAGCGGGGGGATTCAATGAGCAGTTCTTC CASSENLAGGFNEQFF
. TRBJ2-7 TRBV25-1 . TGTGCCAGCGGGCGGGGTGGCGAGCAGTACTTC CASGRGGEQYF
few TRBJ2-7 TRBV3-1 TRBD2 TGTGCCAGCAGCCAAGGACTAGCGGGGACTTCCTACGAGCAGTACTTC CASSQGLAGTSYEQYF
few TRBJ2-2 TRBV7-7 . TGTGCCAGCAGCCAAGACAGCCAGGGGCGGACCGGGGAGCTGTTTTTT CASSQDSQGRTGELFF
. TRBJ1-5 TRBV18 TRBD1 TGTGCCAGCTCCCAGGGACAGCATAGCAATCAGCCCCAGCATTTT CASSQGQHSNQPQHF
many TRBJ2-7 TRBV5-1 TRBD1 TGCGCCAGCAGCTTGGGAGACCGGGACAGGGTCGAGCAGTACTTC CASSLGDRDRVEQYF
few TRBJ2-5 TRBV7-9 TRBD2 TGTGCCAGCAGCCTTGGACTAGCGGGGACCAACCAGTACTTC CASSLGLAGTNQYF
. TRBJ2-7 TRBV2 . TGTGCCAGCACCGAGGGGGCTAGCGGCCTCTCCTACGAGCAGTACTTC CASTEGASGLSYEQYF
many TRBJ2-1 TRBV7-3 TRBD1 TGTGCCAGCAGCCGAACAGGGGACGGCTACAATGAGCAGTTCTTC CASSRTGDGYNEQFF
many TRBJ1-1 TRBV15 . TGTGCCACCAAATCTCCCACAGGTTTGGACACTGAAGCTTTCTTT CATKSPTGLDTEAFF
few TRBJ1-5 TRBV4-1 . TGCGCCAGCAGCAAAGGGAATCGGGATCAGCCCCAGCATTTT CASSKGNRDQPQHF
many TRBJ2-1 TRBV15 TRBD2 TGTGCCACCAGCAGAAATGGACTAGCGGGAGGAGTTGATGAGCAGTTCTTC CATSRNGLAGGVDEQFF
many TRBJ2-3 TRBV12-3/TRBV12-4 . TGTGCCAGCAGTTTGGGCGGGGTAGGGGATACGCAGTATTTT CASSLGGVGDTQYF